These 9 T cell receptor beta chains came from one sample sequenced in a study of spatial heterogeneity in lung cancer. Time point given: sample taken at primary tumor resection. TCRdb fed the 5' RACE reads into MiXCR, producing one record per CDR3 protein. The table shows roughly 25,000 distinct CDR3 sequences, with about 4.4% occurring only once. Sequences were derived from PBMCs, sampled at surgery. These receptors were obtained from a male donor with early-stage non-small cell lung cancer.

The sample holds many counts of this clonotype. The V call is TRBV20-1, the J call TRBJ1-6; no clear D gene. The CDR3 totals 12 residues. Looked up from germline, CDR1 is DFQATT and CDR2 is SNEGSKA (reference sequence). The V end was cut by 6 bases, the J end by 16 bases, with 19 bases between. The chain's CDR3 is CSATVDGQVLHF. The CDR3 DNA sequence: TGCAGTGCAACAGTGGACGGGCAAGTGCTCCACTTT.

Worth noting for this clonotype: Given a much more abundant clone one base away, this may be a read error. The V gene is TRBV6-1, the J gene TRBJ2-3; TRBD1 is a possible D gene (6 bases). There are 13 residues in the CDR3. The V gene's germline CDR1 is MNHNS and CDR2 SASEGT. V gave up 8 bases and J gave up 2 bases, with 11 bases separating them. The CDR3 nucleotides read TGTGCCAGCGTTGACAGGAACACAGATACGCAGTATTTT. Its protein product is CASVDRNTDTQYF.

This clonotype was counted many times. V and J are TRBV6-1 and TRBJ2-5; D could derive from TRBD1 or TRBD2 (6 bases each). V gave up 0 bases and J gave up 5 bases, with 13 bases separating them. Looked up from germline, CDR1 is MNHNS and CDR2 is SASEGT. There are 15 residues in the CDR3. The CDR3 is CASSEAHGGRETQYF. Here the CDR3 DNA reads TGTGCCAGCAGTGAAGCGCATGGGGGGCGGGAGACCCAGTACTTC.

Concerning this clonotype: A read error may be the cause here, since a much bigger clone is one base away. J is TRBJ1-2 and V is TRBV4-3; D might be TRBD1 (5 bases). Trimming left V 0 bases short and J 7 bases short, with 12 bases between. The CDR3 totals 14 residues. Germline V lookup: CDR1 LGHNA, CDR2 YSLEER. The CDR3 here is CASSQERGGFGYTF. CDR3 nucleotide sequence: TGCGCCAGCAGCCAAGAGCGGGGGGGTTTTGGCTACACCTTC.

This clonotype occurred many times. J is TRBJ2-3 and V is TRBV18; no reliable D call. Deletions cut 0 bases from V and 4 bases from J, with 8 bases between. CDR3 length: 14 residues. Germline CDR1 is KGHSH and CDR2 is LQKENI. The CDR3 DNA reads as TGTGCCAGCTCACCACCTACACAACCAGATACGCAGTATTTT. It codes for CASSPPTQPDTQYF.

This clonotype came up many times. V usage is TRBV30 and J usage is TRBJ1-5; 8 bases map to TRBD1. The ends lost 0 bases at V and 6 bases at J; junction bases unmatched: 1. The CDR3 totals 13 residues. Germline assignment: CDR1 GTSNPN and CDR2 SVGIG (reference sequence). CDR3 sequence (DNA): TGTGCCTGGAGTGTCAGGGGGCCTCAGCCCCAGCATTTT. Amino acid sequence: CAWSVRGPQPQHF.

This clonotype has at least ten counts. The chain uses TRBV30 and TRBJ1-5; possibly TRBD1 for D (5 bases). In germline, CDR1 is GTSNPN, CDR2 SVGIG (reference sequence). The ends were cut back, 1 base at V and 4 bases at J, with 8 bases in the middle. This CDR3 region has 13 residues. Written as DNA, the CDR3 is TGTGCCTGGAGTGCGGGGCCTAATCAGCCCCAGCATTTT. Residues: CAWSAGPNQPQHF.

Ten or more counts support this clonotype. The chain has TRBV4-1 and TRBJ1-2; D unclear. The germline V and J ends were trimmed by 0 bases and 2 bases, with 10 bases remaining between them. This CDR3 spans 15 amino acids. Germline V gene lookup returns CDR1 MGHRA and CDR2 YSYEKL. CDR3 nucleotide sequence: TGCGCCAGCAGCCAAGAGGACGGCAGAAACTATGGCTACACCTTC. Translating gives CASSQEDGRNYGYTF.

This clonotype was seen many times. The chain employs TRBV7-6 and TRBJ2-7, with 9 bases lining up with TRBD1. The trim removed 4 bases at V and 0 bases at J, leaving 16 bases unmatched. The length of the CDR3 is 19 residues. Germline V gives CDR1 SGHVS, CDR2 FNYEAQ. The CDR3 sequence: CASSSPMRGTGNPSYEQYF. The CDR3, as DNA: TGTGCCAGCAGCTCCCCTATGAGGGGGACAGGGAATCCCTCCTACGAGCAGTACTTC.